A single sample gave rise to the 4 T cell receptor beta chains below, sequenced in a study of blood T cell repertoires in COVID-19. Clones were read by immunoSEQ multiplex PCR, and TCRdb kept only the in-frame ones, dropping some. The profile shows hundreds of thousands of clones, 70% to 90% of them singletons. Sequencing was performed on peripheral blood. The receptors here all came from a woman younger than 45 who had recovered from COVID-19.

V and J are TRBV18 and TRBJ2-5, with D perhaps matching TRBD2 (6 bases). Germline CDR1 and CDR2: KGHSH and LQKENI. The CDR3 length is 15 residues. V gave up 1 base and J gave up 5 bases, with 14 bases separating them. This chain's CDR3 is CASSPLRGGGETQYF. The DNA for the CDR3 is TGTGCCAGCTCACCACTCCGGGGAGGAGGGGAGACCCAGTACTTC.

With regard to this clone: This sample includes further DNA sequences coding for the same CDR3. The V and J genes are TRBV3-1 (or the pseudogene TRBV3-2) and TRBJ2-3; D may be TRBD2 (5 bases). Trimming removed 1 base at V and 3 bases at J, with 5 bases between. Per the germline V gene, CDR1 is LGHDT and CDR2 is YNNKEL (reference sequence). The CDR3 totals 13 residues. CDR3 nucleotide sequence: TGTGCCAGCAGCCAAGGAGGGACAGATACGCAGTATTTT. Protein sequence: CASSQGGTDTQYF.

J is TRBJ1-1 and V is TRBV6-4, with D unclear. The CDR3 length is 14 residues. Trimming stripped 3 bases from V and 0 bases from J, with 8 bases between. Germline V CDR1 and CDR2: MRHNA, SNTAGT. CDR3: CASSETGLNTEAFF. The CDR3 bases are TGTGCCAGCAGTGAAACGGGATTGAACACTGAAGCTTTCTTT.

The chain carries TRBV30 and TRBJ1-3, with TRBD1 matching 8 bases. Germline V CDR1 and CDR2: GTSNPN, SVGIG (reference sequence). This CDR3 is 15 amino acids long. J lost 2 bases, V lost 3 bases, and 6 bases had no gene match. CDR3 bases: TGTGCCTGGAGCCTGACAGGGGAAGCTGGAAACACCATATATTTT. Encoded protein: CAWSLTGEAGNTIYF.